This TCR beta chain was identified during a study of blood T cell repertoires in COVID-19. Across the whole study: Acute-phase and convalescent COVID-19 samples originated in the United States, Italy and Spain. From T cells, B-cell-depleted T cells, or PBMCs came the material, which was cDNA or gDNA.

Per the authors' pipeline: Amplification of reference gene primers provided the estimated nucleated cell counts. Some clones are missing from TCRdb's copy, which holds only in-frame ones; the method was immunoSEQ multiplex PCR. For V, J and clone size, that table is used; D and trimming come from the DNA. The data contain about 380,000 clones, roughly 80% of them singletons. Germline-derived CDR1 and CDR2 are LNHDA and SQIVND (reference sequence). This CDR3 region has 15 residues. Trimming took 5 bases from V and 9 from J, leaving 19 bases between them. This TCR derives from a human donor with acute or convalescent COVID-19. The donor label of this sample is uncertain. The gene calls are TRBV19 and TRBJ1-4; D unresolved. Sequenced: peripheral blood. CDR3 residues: CASSSIETSRQKLFF. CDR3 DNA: TGTGCCAGTAGTTCCATCGAGACATCAAGACAAAAACTGTTTTTT.